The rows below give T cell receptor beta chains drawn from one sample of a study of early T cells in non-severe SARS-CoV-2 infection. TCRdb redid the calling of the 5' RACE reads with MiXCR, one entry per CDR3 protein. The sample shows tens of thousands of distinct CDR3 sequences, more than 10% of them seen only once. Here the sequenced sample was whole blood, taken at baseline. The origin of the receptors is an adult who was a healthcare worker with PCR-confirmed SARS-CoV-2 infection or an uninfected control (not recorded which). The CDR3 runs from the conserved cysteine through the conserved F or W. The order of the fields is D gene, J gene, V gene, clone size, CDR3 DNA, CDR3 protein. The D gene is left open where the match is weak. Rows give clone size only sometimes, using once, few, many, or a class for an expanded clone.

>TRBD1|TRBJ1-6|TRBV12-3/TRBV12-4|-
TGTGCCAGCACCCGGACAGGGCCCGACTCACCCCTCCACTTT
CASTRTGPDSPLHF
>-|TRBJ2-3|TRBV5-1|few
TGCGCCAGCCCCTATCGGAGGGGGGGCAAGACAGATACGCAGTATTTT
CASPYRRGGKTDTQYF
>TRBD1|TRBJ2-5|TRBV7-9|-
TGTGCCAGCAGCTTAGGTCGGGACAGGAGAATCCAAGAGACCCAGTACTTC
CASSLGRDRRIQETQYF
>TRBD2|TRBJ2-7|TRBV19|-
TGTGCCAGTAGTGTCCAGGGACTAGCCGGATACGAGCAGTACTTC
CASSVQGLAGYEQYF
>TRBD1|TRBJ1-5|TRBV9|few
TGTGCCAGTGGGGACAGTAGCAATCAGCCCCAGCATTTT
CASGDSSNQPQHF
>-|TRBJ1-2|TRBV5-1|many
TGCGCCAGCAGCTTGGCCCAGAGGAGCTACACCTTC
CASSLAQRSYTF
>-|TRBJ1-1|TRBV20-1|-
TGCAGCACACAGGGTTCGAACACTGAAGCTTTCTTT
CSTQGSNTEAFF
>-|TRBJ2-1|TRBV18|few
TGTGCCAGCTCCGACCGAGGACACAGCTCCTACAATGAGCAGTTCTTC
CASSDRGHSSYNEQFF
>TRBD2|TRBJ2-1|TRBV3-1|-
TGTGCCAGCAGCCAAAGCGGGGGGGCCCCCAATGAGCAGTTCTTC
CASSQSGGAPNEQFF
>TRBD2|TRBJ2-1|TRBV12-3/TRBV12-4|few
TGTGCCAGCAGTTTAAGCCTAGCGGGAGGAACCGGGACCTACAATGAGCAGTTCTTC
CASSLSLAGGTGTYNEQFF
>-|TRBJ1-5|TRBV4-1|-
TGCGCCAGCAGCCATGACGACAAGGGGCAGCCCCAGCATTTT
CASSHDDKGQPQHF
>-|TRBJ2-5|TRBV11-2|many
TGTGCCAGCAGCTTAGTTCCAGGGGTGGAGACCCAGTACTTC
CASSLVPGVETQYF
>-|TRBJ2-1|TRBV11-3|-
TGTGCCAGCAGCCCTTCTCTTATGGGGTCCTACAATGAGCAGTTCTTC
CASSPSLMGSYNEQFF
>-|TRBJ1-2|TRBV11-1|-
TGTGCCAGCAGCTTAAAGGGCGTCGGCGGCTACACCTTC
CASSLKGVGGYTF
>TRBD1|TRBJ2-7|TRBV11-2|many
TGTGCCAGCAGCTTAGATCCCCGGCGGGACAGGAGCTCCTACGAGCAGTACTTC
CASSLDPRRDRSSYEQYF
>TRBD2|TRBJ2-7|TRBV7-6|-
TGTGCCAGCAGTCCAATTCCTAGCGGGGGGATCGAGCAGTACTTC
CASSPIPSGGIEQYF
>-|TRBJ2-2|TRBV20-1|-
TGCAGTGCTAGAGATCTTCAGGGTGGTAACACCGGGGAGCTGTTTTTT
CSARDLQGGNTGELFF
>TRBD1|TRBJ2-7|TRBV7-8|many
TGTGCCAGCAGCTTAGCGTGGACAGGGGACTACGAGCAGTACTTC
CASSLAWTGDYEQYF
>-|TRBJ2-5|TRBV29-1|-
TGCAGCGTTGAGAGACCATTAGAAGAGACCCAGTACTTC
CSVERPLEETQYF
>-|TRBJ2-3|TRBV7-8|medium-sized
TGTGCCAGCAGCCGAACCCCAGATACGCAGTATTTT
CASSRTPDTQYF
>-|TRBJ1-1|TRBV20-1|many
TGCAGTGCCCCGCCCGACATGAACACTGAAGCTTTCTTT
CSAPPDMNTEAFF
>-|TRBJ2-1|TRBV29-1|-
TGCAGCGCCCCGGGACAAATGAGCTCCTACAATGAGCAGTTCTTC
CSAPGQMSSYNEQFF
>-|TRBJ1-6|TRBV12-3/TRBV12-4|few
TGTGCCAGCAGCCTGGGGGCAGAACTCAATAATTCACCCCTCCACTTT
CASSLGAELNNSPLHF
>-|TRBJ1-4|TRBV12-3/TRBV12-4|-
TGTGCCAGCAGTTTCAGGGGTCCTAATGAAAAACTGTTTTTT
CASSFRGPNEKLFF
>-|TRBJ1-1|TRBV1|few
TGCACCAGCAGCCAAGTTTCTTTGAACACTGAAGCTTTCTTT
CTSSQVSLNTEAFF
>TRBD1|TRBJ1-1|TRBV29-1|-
TGCAGCGGCACTAAGGGGGCATTGGCTTTCTTT
CSGTKGALAFF
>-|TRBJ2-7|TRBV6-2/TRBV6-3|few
TGTGCCAGCAGTTATCCAGGGGATGGGCAATACGAGCAGTACTTC
CASSYPGDGQYEQYF
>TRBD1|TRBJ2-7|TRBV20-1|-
TGCAGTGCTAGAGATCGGACAGGGCTAACCTACGAGCAGTACTTC
CSARDRTGLTYEQYF
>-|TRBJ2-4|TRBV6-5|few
TGTGCCAGCACTTCCGGCGCCAAAAACATTCAGTACTTC
CASTSGAKNIQYF
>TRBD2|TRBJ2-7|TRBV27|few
TGTGCCAGCAGTTTAGTCCGGGTAGCGGGAGGTCGGCAGTACTTC
CASSLVRVAGGRQYF
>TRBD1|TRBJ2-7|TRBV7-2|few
TGTGCCAGCATCCCGGGGACAGGTCCCTACGAGCAGTACTTC
CASIPGTGPYEQYF
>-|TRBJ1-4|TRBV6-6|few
TGTGCCAGCAAGACCGGGACGAGTGGGGAAAAACTGTTTTTT
CASKTGTSGEKLFF
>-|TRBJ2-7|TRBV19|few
TGTGCCAGTAGTATAGATTTGGGGTACGAGCAGTACTTC
CASSIDLGYEQYF
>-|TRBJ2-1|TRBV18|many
TGTGCCAGCTCACCAAGGACCAACAATGAGCAGTTCTTC
CASSPRTNNEQFF
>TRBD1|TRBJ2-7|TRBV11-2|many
TGTGCCAGCAGCCTGGGACAGGGTAAATTCGAGCAGTACTTC
CASSLGQGKFEQYF
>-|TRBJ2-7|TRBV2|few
TGTGCCAGCACGCCAGGGGTAACCTACGAGCAGTACTTC
CASTPGVTYEQYF
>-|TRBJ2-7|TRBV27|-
TGTGCCAGCAGGGGGGACGAGCAGTACTTC
CASRGDEQYF
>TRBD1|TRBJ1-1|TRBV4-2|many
TGTGCCAGCAGCCGCGGACAGGAGAGCACTGAAGCTTTCTTT
CASSRGQESTEAFF
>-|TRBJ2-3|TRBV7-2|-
TGTGCCAGCAGCTTAGTACGCCGCAGCACAGATACGCAGTATTTT
CASSLVRRSTDTQYF
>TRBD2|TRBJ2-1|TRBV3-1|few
TGTGCCAGCAGCCAAGGACTAGCGGGAGTCCCTCTGGGGGAGGAGCAGTTCTTC
CASSQGLAGVPLGEEQFF
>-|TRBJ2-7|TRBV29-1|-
TGCAGCGCGCGGGAATTTTCCTACGAGCAGTACTTC
CSAREFSYEQYF
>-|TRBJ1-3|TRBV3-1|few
TGTGCCAGCAGCCAAGAATTCGCGGGGATCTCTGGAAACACCATATATTTT
CASSQEFAGISGNTIYF
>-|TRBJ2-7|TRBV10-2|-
TGCGCCAGCAGTAGGTGGGGGGCCAGCTACGAGCAGTACTTC
CASSRWGASYEQYF
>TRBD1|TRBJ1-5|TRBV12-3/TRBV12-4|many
TGTGCCAGCAGTCTACGCGTGACAGGGCCAGATCAGCCCCAGCATTTT
CASSLRVTGPDQPQHF
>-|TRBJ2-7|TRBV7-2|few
TGTGCCAGCAGCCCCTTTGGGGGCCCCTACGAGCAGTACTTC
CASSPFGGPYEQYF
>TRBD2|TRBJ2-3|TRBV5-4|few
TGTGCCAGCAGCCCGGGACTAGCGGGGACCACAGATACGCAGTATTTT
CASSPGLAGTTDTQYF
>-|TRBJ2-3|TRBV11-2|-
TGTGCCAGCAGCACCGGGACAAGAAGCACAGATACGCAGTATTTT
CASSTGTRSTDTQYF
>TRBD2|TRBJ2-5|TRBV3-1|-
TGTGCCAGCAGCCCTGGGACTAGCGGGGGTGGAGAGACCCAGTACTTC
CASSPGTSGGGETQYF
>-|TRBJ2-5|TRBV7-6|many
TGTGCCAGCAGCTTAGCAGTGGCTGGAAGATTGCAAGAGACCCAGTACTTC
CASSLAVAGRLQETQYF
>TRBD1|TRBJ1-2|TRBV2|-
TGTGCCAGCAGCACGACAGGGGACTATGGCTACACCTTC
CASSTTGDYGYTF
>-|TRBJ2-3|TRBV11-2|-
TGTGCCAGCAGCCTTCAAAGGGAAACCACAGATACGCAGTATTTT
CASSLQRETTDTQYF
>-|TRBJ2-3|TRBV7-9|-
TGTGCCAGCAGCTTAACGGGAAAGGACGATACGCAGTATTTT
CASSLTGKDDTQYF
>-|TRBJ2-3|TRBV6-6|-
TGTGCCAGCAGTTACTTCTTCGGAGGGACAGACACAGATACGCAGTATTTT
CASSYFFGGTDTDTQYF
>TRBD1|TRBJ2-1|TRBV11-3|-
TGTGCCATCGAGGACAGGGATACCTACAATGAGCAGTTCTTC
CAIEDRDTYNEQFF
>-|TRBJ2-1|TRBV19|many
TGTGCCAGTAGTATAGGGCCCCAGTACAATGAGCAGTTCTTC
CASSIGPQYNEQFF